This T cell receptor beta chain was documented in a study of blood T cell repertoires in COVID-19. About the study: Samples came from the United States, Italy and Spain, spanning acute and convalescent COVID-19. T cells, B-cell-depleted T cells, or PBMCs supplied cDNA or gDNA.

Under the authors' procedure: Amplifying reference gene primers gave estimates of nucleated cell counts. Sequenced by immunoSEQ multiplex PCR; TCRdb stores in-frame clones only, minus some. That table is the source of V, J and clone size, and D and trimming were worked out from the DNA. Of around 98,000 clones listed, around 75% were seen once; the top ten hold roughly a quarter. Sequences were obtained from peripheral blood. This TCR was sampled from a man aged 70-80 years with acute or convalescent COVID-19.

The CDR3 DNA reads TGCAGTGCTAGTCGCCCAGACTGGCCCCGCATTCAGTACTTC. Translated: CSASRPDWPRIQYF. This chain uses TRBV20-1 with TRBJ2-4; unclear D gene. Trimming stripped 3 bases from V and 9 bases from J, with 18 bases between. The CDR3 length is 14 residues. CDR1 is DFQATT and CDR2 is SNEGSKA in the germline V gene (reference sequence).